Listed here is a single T cell receptor beta chain. The data were obtained in a study of blood T cell repertoires in COVID-19. About the study: The analysed material was cDNA or gDNA that came from T cells, B-cell-depleted T cells, or PBMCs.

Using immunoSEQ multiplex PCR, the repertoire was profiled, and TCRdb retains in-frame clones only, with some absent. The profile covers around 300,000 clones, with 88% appearing a single time and 4% taken by the ten largest. Deletions cut 1 base from V and 2 bases from J, with 6 bases between. CDR1 and CDR2 from the germline V gene are MNHEY and SMNVEV (reference sequence). The CDR3 consists of 14 residues. Input material: peripheral blood. This sequence was found in a woman aged 45-65 years with active or convalescent COVID-19. The rearrangement uses TRBV27 and TRBJ1-5; D not certain. CDR3 DNA sequence: TGTGCCAGCAGTTTATGGGCAGGCAATCAGCCCCAGCATTTT. This codes for CASSLWAGNQPQHF.